Detailed here is one T cell receptor (beta chain). Its specificity is unknown. Profiled with immunoSEQ multiplex PCR; TCRdb holds only in-frame clones, not every one. The repertoire holds roughly 62,000 clones, with about 86% as singletons. These data come from a study of OX40 agonist ivuxolimab in advanced cancers. Study-level background: From roughly 20 to 85 years was the age range, with a mean of around 54 years, and over 80% were male. General observations from the study: On average, a greater number of expanded clones characterised CD8+ T cells relative to CD4+. CD4+ and CD8+ blood T cells expanded clonally by week 6 at 0.1 to 3.0 mg/kg.

Germline V gene sequence: CDR1 MNHNY, CDR2 SVGAGI (reference sequence). There are 12 residues in the CDR3. With 8 bases clipped from V and 9 bases from J, the junction kept 6 bases outside the gene matches. This clonotype originated in an adult with an advanced solid tumor such as melanoma, head and neck, liver or kidney cancer. The chain has TRBV6-6 and TRBJ2-3; the match to TRBD2 covers 9 bases. The sequenced sample was CD4+ or CD8+ T cells sorted from blood, obtained in a trial of the OX40 agonist ivuxolimab. In DNA form, the CDR3 reads TGTGCCAGCGGATCTAGCGGGAACACGCAGTATTTT. Encoded protein: CASGSSGNTQYF.